This T cell receptor (beta chain) was sequenced during a study of blood T cell repertoires in COVID-19. Study summary: Donors in the United States, Italy and Spain gave samples during acute or convalescent COVID-19. From T cells, B-cell-depleted T cells, or PBMCs came the material, which was cDNA or gDNA.

In the study's own analysis: Reference gene primers were amplified, and this amplification served to estimate nucleated cell counts. Sequenced by immunoSEQ multiplex PCR; TCRdb stores in-frame clones only, minus some. Clone size and V and J calls were adopted from that table, with D and trimming inferred from the DNA. The table lists over 200,000 clones, just over 90% of them singletons. Germline V gene lookup returns CDR1 LGHDT and CDR2 YNNKEL (reference sequence). V was clipped by 0 bases and J by 2 bases; unmatched bases: 5. The CDR3 totals 16 residues. Sequencing used peripheral blood. This chain uses TRBV3-1 (or the pseudogene TRBV3-2) with TRBJ2-3; 7 bases are shared with TRBD2. This receptor was obtained from a man younger than 45 with acute or convalescent COVID-19. In nucleotides, the CDR3 is TGTGCCAGCAGCCAAGATCCTAGCGGTACCACAGATACGCAGTATTTT. Translated: CASSQDPSGTTDTQYF.